Shown below are 11 T cell receptor beta chains from a single sample sequenced in a study of T cells after yellow fever vaccination. TCRdb reanalysed the 5' RACE reads using MiXCR and keeps one entry per CDR3 protein. The sample has some 320,000 distinct CDR3 sequences, around a tenth seen once; the top ten hold roughly 3%. The specimen was CD4+ T cells sorted from PBMCs, collected 45 days after the yellow fever booster vaccination. The receptors here all came from a man younger than 35 who received the YFV17D yellow fever vaccine.

This clonotype was counted a few times. The V call is TRBV6-9, the J call TRBJ2-7, with D unclear. V gave up 2 bases and J gave up 3 bases, with 11 bases separating them. Per germline, CDR1 MNHGY and CDR2 SVAAGI. This CDR3 has 14 amino acids. The chain's CDR3 is CASSYRGSLYEQYV. CDR3 bases: TGTGCCAGCAGTTATCGTGGCAGTCTCTACGAGCAGTACGTC.

This clonotype was detected only a few times. This CDR3 reads CASSLDWGGDTQYF. The CDR3 coding sequence is TGTGCCAGCAGCTTAGACTGGGGGGGAGATACGCAGTATTTT. The rearrangement uses TRBV7-3 and TRBJ2-3; 7 nucleotides line up with TRBD2. The V segment lost 2 bases and the J segment 5 bases; nucleotides outside the gene matches: 4. Germline V gives CDR1 SGHTA, CDR2 FQGTGA. The CDR3 runs 14 residues.

The gene calls are TRBV6-1 and TRBJ2-6, with D unresolved. The CDR3 loop spans 13 amino acids. V was pared by 7 bases and J by 2 bases, with 6 bases between. Germline values: CDR1 MNHNS, CDR2 SASEGT. CDR3 sequence: CASISAGANVLTF. The DNA of the CDR3 is TGTGCCAGCATCAGCGCTGGGGCCAACGTCCTGACTTTC.

This clonotype was seen a handful of times. The chain carries TRBV12-3 or TRBV12-4 and TRBJ2-7, with D possibly TRBD1 on 6 matching bases. CDR3 length: 14 amino acids. V dropped 6 bases and J dropped 0 bases, with 12 bases sitting between them. The CDR3 DNA reads TGTGCCAGCAGCCGGGACACCTACTCCTACGAGCAGTACTTC. Residues: CASSRDTYSYEQYF.

The rearrangement joins TRBV7-9 to TRBJ2-1; 7 bases line up with TRBD1. J lost 10 bases, V lost 6 bases, and 9 bases had no gene match. The germline V gene has CDR1 SEHNR and CDR2 FQNEAQ (reference sequence). The CDR3 totals 13 residues. The CDR3 DNA follows: TGTGCCAGCAGGGATCAGGGGGTCCGGGAGCAGTTCTTC. Translating it yields CASRDQGVREQFF.

This clonotype was detected ten times or more. The rearrangement uses TRBV12-3 or TRBV12-4 and TRBJ2-5; a weak D match, TRBD1 (5 bases). This CDR3 has 14 amino acids. The V end was cut by 6 bases, the J end by 4 bases, with 15 bases between. The CDR3 nucleotides read TGTGCCAGCAGATCCCTATGGGGCCCAGAGACCCAGTACTTC. Amino acids: CASRSLWGPETQYF.

V usage is TRBV6-5 and J usage is TRBJ1-2; perhaps TRBD1 as D (5 bases). Trimming removed 4 bases at V and 4 bases at J, with 10 bases between. Germline V lookup: CDR1 MNHEY, CDR2 SVGAGI. The CDR3 contains 13 residues. CDR3 region: CASSSPGSYGYTF. Written as DNA, the CDR3 is TGTGCCAGCAGTTCCCCAGGGTCCTATGGCTACACCTTC.

This clonotype has a count of ten or more. The chain links TRBV5-1 to TRBJ2-5; a weak D match, TRBD1 (6 bases). Germline loops: CDR1 SGHRS, CDR2 YFSETQ. Deletions cut 0 bases from V and 3 bases from J, with 15 bases between. The length of the CDR3 is 16 residues. CDR3 sequence (DNA): TGCGCCAGCAGCTTGGGGGAGCGGACAGTAGAAGAGACCCAGTACTTC. This sequence encodes CASSLGERTVEETQYF.

Only a few counts were recorded for this clonotype. The V gene is TRBV20-1, the J gene TRBJ2-5; D possibly uses TRBD1 or TRBD2 (6 bases each). The CDR3 sequence is 16 residues long. Between the trimmed V and J ends, which lost 1 base and 7 bases, there was a span of 22 bases. Germline V gives CDR1 DFQATT, CDR2 SNEGSKA (reference sequence). The CDR3 nucleotides are TGCAGTGCTAGAGGGGCGCGGGACACCTCGGTGGCGACCCAGTACTTC. Translating gives CSARGARDTSVATQYF.

This clonotype was recorded a few times. The chain is built from TRBV6-5 and TRBJ2-7; TRBD2 is a possible D gene (5 bases). This CDR3 is built from 13 residues. Trimming left V 2 bases short and J 5 bases short, with 10 bases between. Germline CDR1 reads MNHEY; CDR2 reads SVGAGI. CDR3 amino acids: CASSYRAVHEQYF. In DNA, the CDR3 is TGTGCCAGCAGTTACCGAGCGGTCCACGAGCAGTACTTC.

This clonotype was picked up a small number of times. The chain carries TRBV5-4 and TRBJ1-5; D uncertain. Germline CDR1 reads SGHNT; CDR2 reads YYREEE (reference sequence). The CDR3 sequence is 15 residues long. The ends were cut back, 4 bases at V and 5 bases at J, with 16 bases in the middle. The CDR3 DNA reads as TGTGCCAGCAGCGACGGAGAGCTTCCAGATCAGCCCCAGCATTTT. This translates into CASSDGELPDQPQHF.